The 5 T cell receptor beta chains below all came from one sample that was sequenced in a study of response to subunit inactivated influenza vaccine. TCRdb recomputed calls from the RT-PCR reads with MiXCR, one row per CDR3 protein. The sample holds about 540,000 distinct CDR3 sequences, around a quarter seen once. These data also formed part of another study, on T cells expressing NK-cell markers. As that study records: The cDNA for TCR beta came from 5'RACE template switching with UMIs.

The source was CD4+ T cells sorted from PBMCs, collected approximately 13 days after vaccination. These receptors were obtained from a man aged 45-60 years who received an inactivated influenza vaccine.

The genes are TRBV30 and TRBJ2-7; D is possibly TRBD2 (6 bases). The CDR3 sequence is 15 residues long. Trimming took off 3 bases at V and 3 bases at J, with 18 bases between the two ends. Germline CDR1 is GTSNPN and CDR2 is SVGIG (reference sequence). The DNA of the CDR3 is TGTGCCTGGAGGGTAGTTGGAGGGGCACACTACGAGCAGTACTTC. This codes for CAWRVVGGAHYEQYF.

This clonotype was seen a few times. Here the CDR3 reads CASRPTQGFGYTF. The CDR3 coding sequence is TGTGCCAGCAGGCCTACTCAGGGGTTTGGCTACACCTTC. J is TRBJ1-2 and V is TRBV6-1; perhaps TRBD1 as D (6 bases). There are 13 residues in the CDR3. Trimming took 6 bases from V and 7 from J, leaving 15 bases between them. Germline assignment: CDR1 MNHNS and CDR2 SASEGT.

The chain links TRBV5-5 to TRBJ2-1; 9 nucleotides align to TRBD2. This CDR3 region has 15 residues. With 3 bases clipped from V and 8 bases from J, the junction kept 9 bases outside the gene matches. Germline lookup yields CDR1 SGHKS and CDR2 YYEKEE (reference sequence). The CDR3 nucleotides read TGTGCCAGCAGCTCAAGCGGGAGGCCTCCCGATGAGCAGTTCTTC. Translated: CASSSSGRPPDEQFF.

J is TRBJ2-5 and V is TRBV12-3 or TRBV12-4; 7 bases line up with TRBD1. The CDR3 covers 13 residues. The trim removed 3 bases at V and 5 bases at J, leaving 3 bases unmatched. Here the CDR3 reads CASSFDRAETQYF. CDR3 sequence (DNA): TGTGCCAGCAGTTTCGACAGGGCGGAGACCCAGTACTTC.

The chain joins TRBV20-1 to TRBJ1-1; 7 nucleotides align to TRBD1. V lost 5 bases, J lost 0 bases, and 12 bases stayed unmatched. This CDR3 has 16 amino acids. From germline, CDR1 is DFQATT and CDR2 SNEGSKA (reference sequence). DNA of the CDR3: TGCAGTGCTCCACCCGGGACAGTCACCATGAACACTGAAGCTTTCTTT. Its translation is CSAPPGTVTMNTEAFF.